This is a list of T cell receptor beta chains from one sample in a study of identical twins. TCRdb fed the 5' RACE reads into MiXCR, producing one record per CDR3 protein. The table shows about 890,000 distinct CDR3 sequences, with roughly an eighth occurring only once. These data were also reused for a study on yellow fever vaccine responses in identical twins.

The specimen was PBMCs. These receptors all come from a woman aged 18 to 35 in good health. Both conserved end residues are part of each CDR3. Fields, in order: clone size, J gene, V gene, D gene, CDR3 protein, CDR3 DNA. D genes are given only for firm matches. Size values are once, few and many counts, or a class for expanded clones, and some rows have none.

few | TRBJ1-1 | TRBV16 | TRBD1 | CANQRTGDLSVAFF | TGTGCCAACCAGAGGACAGGGGATTTATCGGTAGCTTTCTTT
many | TRBJ1-4 | TRBV12-3/TRBV12-4 | - | CASSLATNEKLFF | TGTGCCAGCAGTTTGGCAACTAATGAAAAACTGTTTTTT
- | TRBJ1-2 | TRBV6-5 | - | CASSYRGTDNYGYTF | TGTGCCAGCAGTTATAGGGGCACCGATAACTATGGCTACACCTTC
- | TRBJ1-1 | TRBV14 | - | CASSQHHSSLNTEAFF | TGTGCCAGCAGCCAACACCACAGCAGCCTGAACACTGAAGCTTTCTTT
few | TRBJ2-3 | TRBV11-2 | - | CASSLVQVAIPKDTQYF | TGTGCCAGCAGCTTAGTACAGGTCGCTATACCAAAAGATACGCAGTATTTT
- | TRBJ2-5 | TRBV4-2 | - | CASSHGRKGVQETQYF | TGTGCCAGCAGCCACGGCCGAAAGGGGGTACAAGAGACCCAGTACTTC
- | TRBJ2-5 | TRBV7-9 | - | CASSSPTASGKETQYF | TGTGCCAGCAGCTCCCCCACAGCATCCGGTAAAGAGACCCAGTACTTC
- | TRBJ2-7 | TRBV5-5 | TRBD2 | CASSLIRTSGPSYEQYF | TGTGCCAGCAGCTTAATCCGGACTAGCGGACCTTCCTACGAGCAGTACTTC
many | TRBJ2-1 | TRBV20-1 | TRBD2 | CSASKAGGVSEQFF | TGCAGTGCTAGTAAAGCGGGAGGTGTATCTGAGCAGTTCTTC
few | TRBJ2-2 | TRBV5-1 | TRBD2 | CASSLGTMNTGELFF | TGCGCCAGCAGCCTCGGGACTATGAACACCGGGGAGCTGTTTTTT
- | TRBJ2-7 | TRBV7-2 | TRBD2 | CASSWRLAGENEQYF | TGTGCCAGCAGCTGGCGACTAGCGGGAGAGAACGAGCAGTACTTC
few | TRBJ2-6 | TRBV12-3/TRBV12-4 | - | CASSLGRGANVLTF | TGTGCCAGCAGTTTGGGGAGAGGGGCCAACGTCCTGACTTTC
few | TRBJ2-1 | TRBV12-3/TRBV12-4 | - | CASSLRGEFSVQFF | TGTGCCAGCAGTTTACGTGGGGAGTTTTCCGTGCAGTTCTTC
- | TRBJ2-3 | TRBV20-1 | TRBD1 | CSAHRQGRVDTQYF | TGCAGTGCCCACCGACAGGGACGGGTAGATACGCAGTATTTT
- | TRBJ1-1 | TRBV3-1 | TRBD1 | CASSPTMRTGGGGEAFF | TGTGCCAGCAGCCCCACAATGAGGACAGGAGGCGGAGGTGAAGCTTTCTTT
- | TRBJ1-6 | TRBV28 | TRBD1 | CASRRDRVNSPLHF | TGTGCCAGCAGACGGGACAGGGTTAATTCACCCCTCCACTTT
few | TRBJ2-6 | TRBV18 | - | CASSVDILSGANVLTF | TGTGCCAGCTCTGTAGACATTCTCTCTGGGGCCAACGTCCTGACTTTC
- | TRBJ2-7 | TRBV7-9 | TRBD1 | CASSPRTGYDEQYF | TGTGCCAGCAGCCCCCGGACAGGGTACGACGAGCAGTACTTC
- | TRBJ1-1 | TRBV20-1 | TRBD1 | CSAVPINGTGGTEAFF | TGCAGTGCCGTCCCAATTAACGGTACAGGGGGCACTGAAGCTTTCTTT
- | TRBJ1-6 | TRBV12-3/TRBV12-4 | - | CASSFGEVGSPLHF | TGTGCCAGCAGTTTTGGGGAAGTGGGGTCACCCCTCCACTTT
- | TRBJ1-5 | TRBV10-2 | - | CASSELTGYSNQPQHF | TGCGCCAGCAGTGAGCTGACAGGCTATAGCAATCAGCCCCAGCATTTT
few | TRBJ2-1 | TRBV6-2/TRBV6-3 | - | CASRSVDRPVRYNEQFF | TGTGCCAGCAGATCGGTCGACAGGCCAGTAAGGTACAATGAGCAGTTCTTC
- | TRBJ2-6 | TRBV5-1 | - | CASSLAGTPSSGANVLTF | TGCGCCAGCAGCTTGGCCGGGACACCAAGCTCTGGGGCCAACGTCCTGACTTTC
few | TRBJ2-7 | TRBV5-5 | TRBD2 | CASSWGTSPAYEQYF | TGTGCCAGCAGCTGGGGGACTAGCCCAGCCTACGAGCAGTACTTC
few | TRBJ2-7 | TRBV20-1 | - | CSARARGATYEQYF | TGCAGTGCTAGAGCCCGTGGAGCTACCTACGAGCAGTACTTC
few | TRBJ2-1 | TRBV10-3 | - | CAISESMDSSYNEQFF | TGTGCCATCAGTGAGAGCATGGACTCCTCCTACAATGAGCAGTTCTTC
few | TRBJ2-5 | TRBV20-1 | TRBD2 | CSARASGGGGTQYF | TGCAGTGCCAGGGCTAGCGGGGGCGGGGGGACCCAGTACTTC
- | TRBJ2-3 | TRBV5-1 | - | CASSLGGVLTDTQYF | TGCGCCAGCAGCTTGGGCGGGGTGTTAACAGATACGCAGTATTTT
- | TRBJ1-3 | TRBV4-2 | - | CASSQELFSGNTIYF | TGTGCCAGCAGCCAAGAATTATTCTCTGGAAACACCATATATTTT
few | TRBJ2-1 | TRBV7-6 | - | CASSSKGWSGNEQFF | TGTGCCAGCAGCTCCAAGGGGTGGTCGGGCAATGAGCAGTTCTTC
many | TRBJ2-6 | TRBV5-1 | - | CASSREGTGANVLTF | TGCGCCAGCAGCCGCGAGGGGACTGGGGCCAACGTCCTGACTTTC
- | TRBJ2-7 | TRBV12-5 | TRBD1 | CASGSGTAFSYEQYF | TGTGCTAGTGGTTCCGGGACAGCGTTCTCCTACGAGCAGTACTTC
few | TRBJ2-3 | TRBV7-9 | TRBD1 | CASSLVGTGVADTQYF | TGTGCCAGCAGCTTAGTGGGGACAGGGGTAGCAGATACGCAGTATTTT
few | TRBJ2-7 | TRBV24-1 | - | CATSDSSSPSYEQYF | TGTGCCACCAGTGATTCTTCATCGCCCTCCTACGAGCAGTACTTC
few | TRBJ1-2 | TRBV4-1 | TRBD1 | CASSQESRGSIYGYTF | TGCGCCAGCAGCCAAGAGAGCAGGGGGTCGATCTATGGCTACACCTTC
few | TRBJ2-7 | TRBV6-5 | - | CASSQVSSEQYF | TGTGCCAGCAGTCAGGTATCCTCCGAGCAGTACTTC
few | TRBJ1-4 | TRBV7-9 | - | CASSSDMIGEKLFF | TGTGCCAGCAGCTCGGACATGATAGGTGAAAAACTGTTTTTT
few | TRBJ2-2 | TRBV12-3/TRBV12-4 | TRBD1 | CASTGQGSTNTGELFF | TGTGCCAGCACAGGACAGGGCTCTACGAACACCGGGGAGCTGTTTTTT
- | TRBJ1-1 | TRBV7-8 | TRBD1 | CASSPQQGVIPEAFF | TGTGCCAGCAGCCCGCAACAGGGGGTTATCCCTGAAGCTTTCTTT
many | TRBJ2-5 | TRBV6-5 | - | CASSYRSLVETQYF | TGTGCCAGCAGTTACCGTAGCTTGGTGGAGACCCAGTACTTC
- | TRBJ2-5 | TRBV20-1 | - | CSARFSRQETQYF | TGCAGTGCTAGATTCAGTAGACAAGAGACCCAGTACTTC
- | TRBJ2-1 | TRBV11-2 | - | CASSLEGRNNEQFF | TGTGCCAGCAGCTTAGAGGGGCGTAACAATGAGCAGTTCTTC
- | TRBJ1-2 | TRBV2 | - | CAELEESGNGYTF | TGTGCCGAGCTAGAAGAGTCAGGGAATGGCTACACCTTC
few | TRBJ1-1 | TRBV5-1 | - | CASSPGRGGFTEAFF | TGCGCCAGCAGCCCCGGCCGGGGGGGGTTTACTGAAGCTTTCTTT
- | TRBJ2-7 | TRBV28 | - | CASRLGPYEQYF | TGTGCCAGCAGATTGGGTCCCTACGAGCAGTACTTC
few | TRBJ2-1 | TRBV11-2 | TRBD1 | CASREGQGAYNEQFF | TGTGCCAGCAGGGAGGGACAGGGGGCCTACAATGAGCAGTTCTTC
few | TRBJ2-3 | TRBV28 | - | CASSLYRSLGDTQYF | TGTGCCAGCAGTTTATACCGGTCCCTTGGTGATACGCAGTATTTT
many | TRBJ1-3 | TRBV9 | - | CASSVDVSSGNTIYF | TGTGCCAGCAGCGTAGACGTCAGCTCTGGAAACACCATATATTTT